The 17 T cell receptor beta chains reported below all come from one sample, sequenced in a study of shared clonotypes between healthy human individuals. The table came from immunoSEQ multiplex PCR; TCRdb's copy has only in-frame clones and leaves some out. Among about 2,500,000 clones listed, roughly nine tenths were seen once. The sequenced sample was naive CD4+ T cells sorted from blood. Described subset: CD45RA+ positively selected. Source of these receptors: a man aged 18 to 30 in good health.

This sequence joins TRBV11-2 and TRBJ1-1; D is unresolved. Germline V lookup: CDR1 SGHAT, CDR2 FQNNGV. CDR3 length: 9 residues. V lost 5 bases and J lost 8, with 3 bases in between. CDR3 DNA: TGTGCCAGCAGCCGAGAAGCTTTCTTT. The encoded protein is CASSREAFF.

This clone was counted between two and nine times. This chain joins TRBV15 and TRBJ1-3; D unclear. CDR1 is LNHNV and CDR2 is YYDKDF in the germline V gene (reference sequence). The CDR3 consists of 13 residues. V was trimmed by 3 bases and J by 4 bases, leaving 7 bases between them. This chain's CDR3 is CATSRVPGNTIYF. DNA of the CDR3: TGTGCCACCAGCAGGGTGCCAGGAAACACCATATATTTT.

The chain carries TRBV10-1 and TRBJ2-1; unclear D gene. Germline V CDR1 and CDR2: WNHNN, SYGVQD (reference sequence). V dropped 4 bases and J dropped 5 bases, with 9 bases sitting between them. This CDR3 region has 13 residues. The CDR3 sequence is CASSVGLNNEQFF. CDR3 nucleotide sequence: TGCGCCAGCAGTGTCGGTCTTAACAATGAGCAGTTCTTC.

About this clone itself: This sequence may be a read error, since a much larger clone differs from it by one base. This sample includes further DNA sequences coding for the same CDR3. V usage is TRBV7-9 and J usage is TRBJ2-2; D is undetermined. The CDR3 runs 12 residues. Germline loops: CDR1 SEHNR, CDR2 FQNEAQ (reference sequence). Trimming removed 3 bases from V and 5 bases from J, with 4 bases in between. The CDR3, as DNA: TGTGCCAGCAGCTTGGAGACCGGGGAGCTGTTTTTT. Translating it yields CASSLETGELFF.

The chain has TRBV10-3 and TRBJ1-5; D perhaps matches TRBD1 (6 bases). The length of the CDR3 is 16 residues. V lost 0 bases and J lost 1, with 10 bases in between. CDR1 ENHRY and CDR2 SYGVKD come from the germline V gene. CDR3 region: CAISESDRKSNQPQHF. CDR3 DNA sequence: TGTGCCATCAGTGAGTCTGACAGGAAGAGCAATCAGCCCCAGCATTTT.

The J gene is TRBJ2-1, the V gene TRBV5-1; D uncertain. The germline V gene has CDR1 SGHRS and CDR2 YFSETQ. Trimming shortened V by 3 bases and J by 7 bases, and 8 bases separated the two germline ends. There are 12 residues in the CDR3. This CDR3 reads CASSWSLNEQFF. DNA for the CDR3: TGCGCCAGCAGCTGGAGCCTAAATGAGCAGTTCTTC.

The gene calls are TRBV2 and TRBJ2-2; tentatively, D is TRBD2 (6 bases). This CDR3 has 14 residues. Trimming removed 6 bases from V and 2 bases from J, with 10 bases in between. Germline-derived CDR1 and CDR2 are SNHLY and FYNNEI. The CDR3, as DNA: TGTGCCAGCAGAGGCGGGGTCAACACCGGGGAGCTGTTTTTT. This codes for CASRGGVNTGELFF.

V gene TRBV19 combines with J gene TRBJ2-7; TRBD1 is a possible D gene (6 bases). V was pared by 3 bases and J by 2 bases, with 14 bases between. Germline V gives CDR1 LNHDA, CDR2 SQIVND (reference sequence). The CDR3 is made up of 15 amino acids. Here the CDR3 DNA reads TGTGCCAGTAGTATCTCGACAGGCCCTACCTACGAGCAGTACTTC. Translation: CASSISTGPTYEQYF.

This CDR3 reads CASSGGRSGELFF. The DNA for the CDR3 is TGTGCCAGCAGTGGGGGACGATCCGGGGAGCTGTTTTTT. The chain employs TRBV2 and TRBJ2-2; D might be TRBD1 or TRBD2, each matching 5 bases. Germline V lookup: CDR1 SNHLY, CDR2 FYNNEI. The CDR3 runs 13 residues. Trimming left V 4 bases short and J 6 bases short, with 9 bases between.

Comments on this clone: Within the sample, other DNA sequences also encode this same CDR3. The CDR3 spells CASSIGTSGYEQYF. Here the CDR3 DNA reads TGTGCCAGTAGTATAGGGACTAGCGGTTACGAGCAGTACTTC. V usage is TRBV19 and J usage is TRBJ2-7, with 10 bases matching TRBD2. CDR1 is LNHDA and CDR2 is SQIVND in the germline V gene (reference sequence). The CDR3 runs to 14 residues. V was pared by 1 base and J by 4 bases, with 1 base of the junction left unmatched.

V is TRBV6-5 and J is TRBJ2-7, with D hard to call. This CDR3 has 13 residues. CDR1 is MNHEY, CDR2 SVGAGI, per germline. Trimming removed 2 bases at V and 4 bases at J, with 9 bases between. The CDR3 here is CASSYVGLYEQYF. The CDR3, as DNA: TGTGCCAGCAGTTACGTCGGATTATACGAGCAGTACTTC.

CDR3: CASSERGPSGQETQYF. The CDR3 nucleotides read TGCGCCAGCAGTGAGAGAGGGCCTTCAGGCCAAGAGACCCAGTACTTC. This chain joins TRBV10-2 and TRBJ2-5; D is possibly TRBD2 (5 bases). CDR1 and CDR2 from the germline V gene are WSHSY and SAAADI. The CDR3 has 16 residues. Trimming removed 2 bases from V and 1 base from J, with 14 bases in between.

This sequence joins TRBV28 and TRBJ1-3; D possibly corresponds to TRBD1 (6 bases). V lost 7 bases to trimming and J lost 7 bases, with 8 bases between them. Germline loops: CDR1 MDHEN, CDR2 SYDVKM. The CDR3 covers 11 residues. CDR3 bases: TGTGCCAGCAAAGGGGGTAACACCATATATTTT. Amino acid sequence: CASKGGNTIYF.

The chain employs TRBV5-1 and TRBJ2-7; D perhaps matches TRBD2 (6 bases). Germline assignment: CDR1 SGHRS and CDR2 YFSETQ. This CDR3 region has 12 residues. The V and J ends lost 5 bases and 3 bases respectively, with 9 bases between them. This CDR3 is CASSQGLYEQYF. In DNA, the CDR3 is TGCGCCAGCAGTCAGGGACTCTACGAGCAGTACTTC. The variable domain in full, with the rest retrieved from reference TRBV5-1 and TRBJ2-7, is KAGVTQTPRYLIKTRGQQVTLSCSPISGHRSVSWYQQTPGQGLQFLFEYFSETQRNKGNFPGRFSGRQFSNSRSEMNVSTLELGDSALYLCASSQGLYEQYFGPGTRLTVT.

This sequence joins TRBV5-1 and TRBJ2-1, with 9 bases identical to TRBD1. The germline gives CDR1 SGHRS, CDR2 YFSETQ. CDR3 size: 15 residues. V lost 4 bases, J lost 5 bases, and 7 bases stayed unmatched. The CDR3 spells CASSATGQGNNEQFF. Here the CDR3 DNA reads TGCGCCAGCAGCGCGACGGGACAGGGAAACAATGAGCAGTTCTTC.

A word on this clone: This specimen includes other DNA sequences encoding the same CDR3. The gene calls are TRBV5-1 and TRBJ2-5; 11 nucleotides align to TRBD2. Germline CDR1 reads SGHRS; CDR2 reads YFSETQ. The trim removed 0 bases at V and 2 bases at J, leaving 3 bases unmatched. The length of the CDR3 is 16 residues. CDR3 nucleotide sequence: TGCGCCAGCAGCTTGGCAGGGACTAGCGGACAAGAGACCCAGTACTTC. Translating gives CASSLAGTSGQETQYF.

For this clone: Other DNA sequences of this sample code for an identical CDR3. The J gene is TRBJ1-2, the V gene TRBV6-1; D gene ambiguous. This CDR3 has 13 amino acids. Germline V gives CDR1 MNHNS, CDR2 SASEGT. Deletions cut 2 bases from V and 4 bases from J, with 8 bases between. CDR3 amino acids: CASSEPGPYGYTF. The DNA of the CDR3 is TGTGCCAGCAGTGAACCGGGTCCCTATGGCTACACCTTC.